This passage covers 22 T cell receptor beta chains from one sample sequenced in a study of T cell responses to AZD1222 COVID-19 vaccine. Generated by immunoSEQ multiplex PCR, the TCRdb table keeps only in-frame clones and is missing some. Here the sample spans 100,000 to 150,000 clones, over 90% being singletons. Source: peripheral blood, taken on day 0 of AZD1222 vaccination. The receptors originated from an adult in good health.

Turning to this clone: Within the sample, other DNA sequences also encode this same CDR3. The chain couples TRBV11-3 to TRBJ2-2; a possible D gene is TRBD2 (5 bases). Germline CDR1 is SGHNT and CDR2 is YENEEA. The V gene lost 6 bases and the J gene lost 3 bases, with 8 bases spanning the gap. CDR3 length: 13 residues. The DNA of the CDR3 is TGTGCCAGCAGTCCGGGGTACACCGGGGAGCTGTTTTTT. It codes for CASSPGYTGELFF.

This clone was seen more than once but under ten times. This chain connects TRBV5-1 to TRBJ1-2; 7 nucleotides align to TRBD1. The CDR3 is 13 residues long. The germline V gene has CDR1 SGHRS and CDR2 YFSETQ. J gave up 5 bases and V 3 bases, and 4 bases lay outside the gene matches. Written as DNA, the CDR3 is TGCGCCAGCAGCTCAGAGGGACAGTATGGCTACACCTTC. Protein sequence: CASSSEGQYGYTF. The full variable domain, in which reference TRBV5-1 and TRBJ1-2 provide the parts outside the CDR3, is KAGVTQTPRYLIKTRGQQVTLSCSPISGHRSVSWYQQTPGQGLQFLFEYFSETQRNKGNFPGRFSGRQFSNSRSEMNVSTLELGDSALYLCASSSEGQYGYTFGSGTRLTVV.

The CDR3 sequence: CASSSTSVNNEQFF. The CDR3 DNA reads TGTGCCAGCAGCAGCACTAGCGTAAACAATGAGCAGTTCTTC. This sequence joins TRBV7-2 and TRBJ2-1, with 7 bases lining up with TRBD2. V was pared by 5 bases and J by 5 bases, with 6 bases of the junction left unmatched. Looked up from germline, CDR1 is SGHTA and CDR2 is FQGNSA. The CDR3 loop spans 14 amino acids.

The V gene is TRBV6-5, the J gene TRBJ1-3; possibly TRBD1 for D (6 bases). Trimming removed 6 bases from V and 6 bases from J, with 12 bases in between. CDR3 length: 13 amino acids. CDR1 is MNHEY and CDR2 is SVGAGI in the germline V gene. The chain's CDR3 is CASSPRTANTIYF. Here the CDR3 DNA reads TGTGCCAGCAGCCCCCGGACAGCAAACACCATATATTTT.

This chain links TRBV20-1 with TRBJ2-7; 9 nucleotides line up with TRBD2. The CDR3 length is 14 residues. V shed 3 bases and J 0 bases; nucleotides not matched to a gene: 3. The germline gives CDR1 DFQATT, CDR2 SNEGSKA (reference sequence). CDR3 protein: CSASFSGSSYEQYF. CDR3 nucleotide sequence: TGCAGTGCTAGTTTTAGCGGGAGCTCCTACGAGCAGTACTTC.

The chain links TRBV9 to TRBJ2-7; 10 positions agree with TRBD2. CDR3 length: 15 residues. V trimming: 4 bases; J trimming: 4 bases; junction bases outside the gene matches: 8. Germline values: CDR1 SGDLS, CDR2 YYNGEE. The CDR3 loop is CASSPTERGGYEQYF. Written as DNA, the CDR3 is TGTGCCAGCAGCCCTACTGAGCGGGGGGGTTACGAGCAGTACTTC.

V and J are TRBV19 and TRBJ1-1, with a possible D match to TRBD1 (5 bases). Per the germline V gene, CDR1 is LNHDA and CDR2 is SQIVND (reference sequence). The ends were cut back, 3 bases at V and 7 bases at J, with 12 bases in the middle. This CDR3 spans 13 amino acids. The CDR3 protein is CASSIWGQVEAFF. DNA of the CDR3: TGTGCCAGTAGTATCTGGGGCCAGGTTGAAGCTTTCTTT.

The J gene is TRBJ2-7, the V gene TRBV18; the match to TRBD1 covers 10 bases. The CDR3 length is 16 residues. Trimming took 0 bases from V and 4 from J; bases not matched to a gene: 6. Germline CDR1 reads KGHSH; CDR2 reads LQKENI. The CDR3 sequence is CASSPPGTGVLYEQYF. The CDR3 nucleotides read TGTGCCAGCTCACCACCCGGGACAGGGGTTTTGTACGAGCAGTACTTC.

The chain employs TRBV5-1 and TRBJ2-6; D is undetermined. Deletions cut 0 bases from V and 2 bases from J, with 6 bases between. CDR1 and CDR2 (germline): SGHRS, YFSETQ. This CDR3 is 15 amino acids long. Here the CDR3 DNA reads TGCGCCAGCAGCTTGGCCATACCTGGGGCCAACGTCCTGACTTTC. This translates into CASSLAIPGANVLTF.

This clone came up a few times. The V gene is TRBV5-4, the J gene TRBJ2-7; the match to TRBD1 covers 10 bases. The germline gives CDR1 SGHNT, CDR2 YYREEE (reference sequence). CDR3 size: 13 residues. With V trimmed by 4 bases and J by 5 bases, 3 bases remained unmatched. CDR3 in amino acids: CASSRQGADEQYF. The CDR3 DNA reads TGTGCCAGCAGCAGACAGGGGGCCGACGAGCAGTACTTC.

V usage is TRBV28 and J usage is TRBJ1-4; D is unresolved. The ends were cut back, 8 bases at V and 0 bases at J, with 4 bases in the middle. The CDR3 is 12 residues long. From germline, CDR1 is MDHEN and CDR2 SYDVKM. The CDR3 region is CASGSTNEKLFF. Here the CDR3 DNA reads TGTGCCAGCGGGTCAACTAATGAAAAACTGTTTTTT.

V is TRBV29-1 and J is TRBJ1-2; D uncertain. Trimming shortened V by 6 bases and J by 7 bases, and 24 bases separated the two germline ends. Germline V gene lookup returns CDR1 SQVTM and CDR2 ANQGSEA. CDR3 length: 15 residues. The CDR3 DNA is TGCAGCGTCGATACCCCCTCGCGGGGTGGATTTGGCTACACCTTC. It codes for CSVDTPSRGGFGYTF.

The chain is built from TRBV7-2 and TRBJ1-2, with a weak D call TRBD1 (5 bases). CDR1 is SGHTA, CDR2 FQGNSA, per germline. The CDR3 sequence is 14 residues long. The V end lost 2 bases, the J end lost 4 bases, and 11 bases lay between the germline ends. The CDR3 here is CASSLNGATYGYTF. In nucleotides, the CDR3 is TGTGCCAGCAGCTTAAACGGGGCGACCTATGGCTACACCTTC.

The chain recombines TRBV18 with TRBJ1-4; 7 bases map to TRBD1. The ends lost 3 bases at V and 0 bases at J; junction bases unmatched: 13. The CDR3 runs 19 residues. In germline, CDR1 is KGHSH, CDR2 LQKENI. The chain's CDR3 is CASSPGRDRAIATNEKLFF. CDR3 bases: TGTGCCAGCTCACCGGGAAGGGACAGAGCTATTGCAACTAATGAAAAACTGTTTTTT. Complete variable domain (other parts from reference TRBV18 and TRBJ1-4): NAGVMQNPRHLVRRRGQEARLRCSPMKGHSHVYWYRQLPEEGLKFMVYLQKENIIDESGMPKERFSAEFPKEGPSILRIQQVVRGDSAAYFCASSPGRDRAIATNEKLFFGSGTQLSVL.

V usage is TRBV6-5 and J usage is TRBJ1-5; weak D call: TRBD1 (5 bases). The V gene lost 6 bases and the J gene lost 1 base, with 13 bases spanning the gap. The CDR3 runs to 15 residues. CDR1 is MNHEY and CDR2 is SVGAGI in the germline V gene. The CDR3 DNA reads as TGTGCCAGCAGGCCCGGGGGATTGAGCAATCAGCCCCAGCATTTT. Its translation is CASRPGGLSNQPQHF.

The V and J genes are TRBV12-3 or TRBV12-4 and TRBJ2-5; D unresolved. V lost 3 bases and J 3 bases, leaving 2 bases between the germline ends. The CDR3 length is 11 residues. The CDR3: CASSFKETQYF. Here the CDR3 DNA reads TGTGCCAGCAGTTTTAAAGAGACCCAGTACTTC.

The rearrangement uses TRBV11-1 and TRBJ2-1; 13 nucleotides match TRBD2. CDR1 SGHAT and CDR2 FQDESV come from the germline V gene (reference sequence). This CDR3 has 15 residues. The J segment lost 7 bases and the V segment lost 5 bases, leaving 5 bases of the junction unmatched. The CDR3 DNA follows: TGTGCCAGCAGCCAACTAGCGGGAGGGCCAAATGAGCAGTTCTTC. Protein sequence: CASSQLAGGPNEQFF.

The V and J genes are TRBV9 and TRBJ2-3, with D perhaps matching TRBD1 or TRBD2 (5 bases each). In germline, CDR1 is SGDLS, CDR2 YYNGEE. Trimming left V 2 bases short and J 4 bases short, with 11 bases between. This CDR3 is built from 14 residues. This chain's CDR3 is CASSVGPPPDTQYF. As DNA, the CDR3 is TGTGCCAGCAGCGTGGGACCCCCCCCAGATACGCAGTATTTT.

The CDR3 DNA is TGTGCCAGCAGTCTGGGGACAGACAACTATGGCTACACCTTC. It is translated as CASSLGTDNYGYTF. V and J are TRBV6-5 and TRBJ1-2; 7 nucleotides align to TRBD1. The junction had 5 bases not matched to a gene; V was cut back by 5 bases and J by 2 bases. This CDR3 spans 14 amino acids. The germline gives CDR1 MNHEY, CDR2 SVGAGI.

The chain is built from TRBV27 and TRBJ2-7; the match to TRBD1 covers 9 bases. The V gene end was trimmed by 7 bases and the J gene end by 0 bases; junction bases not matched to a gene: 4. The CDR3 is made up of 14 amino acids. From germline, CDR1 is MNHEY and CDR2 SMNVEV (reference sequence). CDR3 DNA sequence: TGTGCCAGCATGACAGGGGGAGCCTCCTACGAGCAGTACTTC. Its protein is CASMTGGASYEQYF.

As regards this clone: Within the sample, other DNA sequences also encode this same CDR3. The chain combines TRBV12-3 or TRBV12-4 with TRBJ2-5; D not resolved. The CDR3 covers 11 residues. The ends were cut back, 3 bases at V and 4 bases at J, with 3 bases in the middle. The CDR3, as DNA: TGTGCCAGCAGTTTGGGAGAGACCCAGTACTTC. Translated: CASSLGETQYF.

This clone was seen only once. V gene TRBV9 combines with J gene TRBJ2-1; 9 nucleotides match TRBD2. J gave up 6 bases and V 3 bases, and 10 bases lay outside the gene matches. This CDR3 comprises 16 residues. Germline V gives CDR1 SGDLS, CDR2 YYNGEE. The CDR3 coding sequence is TGTGCCAGCAGCGGCGAATTAGCGGGAGACTCCAATGAGCAGTTCTTC. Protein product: CASSGELAGDSNEQFF.